Each of the 17 T cell receptor beta chains below was sequenced from the same sample in a study of blood T cell repertoires in COVID-19. Sequenced by immunoSEQ multiplex PCR; TCRdb stores in-frame clones only, minus some. The sample gives about 74,000 clones, about 83% of which show up once; about 35% is in the top ten. The sequencing sample was made of peripheral blood. These receptors were collected from a man between 65 and 85 years old with acute or convalescent COVID-19.

The chain employs TRBV3-1 (or the pseudogene TRBV3-2) and TRBJ2-1; 8 nucleotides line up with TRBD2. This CDR3 is built from 15 residues. The trim removed 2 bases at V and 6 bases at J, leaving 6 bases unmatched. Germline assignment: CDR1 LGHDT and CDR2 YNNKEL (reference sequence). This CDR3 is CASSQPGLDFNEQFF. CDR3 coding DNA: TGTGCCAGCAGCCAACCGGGACTAGACTTCAATGAGCAGTTCTTC.

The chain is built from TRBV5-4 and TRBJ2-6, with a weak D call TRBD1 (6 bases). V was shortened by 4 bases and J by 0 bases, with 11 bases between the two germline ends. This CDR3 contains 16 residues. Germline CDR1 reads SGHNT; CDR2 reads YYREEE (reference sequence). This CDR3 is CASSGGPFSGANVLTF. CDR3 bases: TGTGCCAGCAGCGGGGGCCCATTCTCTGGGGCCAACGTCCTGACTTTC.

The chain links TRBV7-8 to TRBJ2-5; TRBD2 agrees at 7 bases. The CDR3 is 15 amino acids. Germline assignment: CDR1 SGHVS and CDR2 FQNEAQ. Germline trimming cut 3 bases from V and 5 bases from J; bases unmatched to any gene: 9. As DNA, the CDR3 is TGTGCCAGCAGCTTTGGGGACTACGGGACGGAGACCCAGTACTTC. Its translation: CASSFGDYGTETQYF.

The chain uses TRBV19 and TRBJ2-1; no clear D gene. Trimming took off 6 bases at V and 10 bases at J, with 16 bases between the two ends. Germline CDR1 and CDR2: LNHDA and SQIVND (reference sequence). CDR3 length equals 13 residues. The CDR3 coding sequence is TGTGCCAGTAGAAAGACTCAGCTTCGGGAGCAGTTCTTC. As protein: CASRKTQLREQFF.

The J gene is TRBJ2-7, the V gene TRBV28; a possible D gene is TRBD2 (5 bases). Trimming took 6 bases from V and 2 from J, leaving 8 bases between them. There are 12 residues in the CDR3. Germline CDR1 MDHEN, CDR2 SYDVKM. Written as DNA, the CDR3 is TGTGCCAGCAGATCCGGGACCTACGAGCAGTACTTC. Translation: CASRSGTYEQYF.

The V and J genes are TRBV25-1 and TRBJ2-3, with D unresolved. Germline V gives CDR1 MGHDK, CDR2 SYGVNS. Trimming left V 3 bases short and J 0 bases short, with 7 bases between. This CDR3 region has 14 residues. In nucleotides, the CDR3 is TGTGCCAGCAGTGATTACAGTAGCACAGATACGCAGTATTTT. Translated: CASSDYSSTDTQYF. Filled out from reference TRBV25-1 and TRBJ2-3, the complete variable domain reads EADIYQTPRYLVIGTGKKITLECSQTMGHDKMYWYQQDPGMELHLIHYSYGVNSTEKGDLSSESTVSRIRTEHFPLTLESARPSHTSQYLCASSDYSSTDTQYFGPGTRLTVL.

The chain employs TRBV10-3 and TRBJ2-1; 9 nucleotides align to TRBD1. V trimming: 2 bases; J trimming: 6 bases; junction bases outside the gene matches: 5. The CDR3 totals 15 residues. Germline loops: CDR1 ENHRY, CDR2 SYGVKD. The CDR3 sequence: CAISEQQGATNEQFF. DNA for the CDR3: TGTGCCATCAGTGAGCAACAGGGGGCGACCAATGAGCAGTTCTTC.

This clone was observed a handful of times. The chain couples TRBV5-4 to TRBJ1-6, with no clear D. CDR1 and CDR2 from the germline V gene are SGHNT and YYREEE (reference sequence). V was shortened by 0 bases and J by 5 bases, with 6 bases between the two germline ends. The CDR3 loop spans 14 amino acids. The CDR3 region is CASSLGGHNSPLHF. CDR3 sequence (DNA): TGTGCCAGCAGCTTGGGAGGGCATAATTCACCCCTCCACTTT.

The V call is TRBV6-5, the J call TRBJ1-5; a weak D match, TRBD1 (5 bases). V lost 6 bases and J 6 bases, leaving 12 bases between the germline ends. The CDR3 covers 13 residues. Germline loops: CDR1 MNHEY, CDR2 SVGAGI. CDR3 region: CASSPPGVQPQHF. The CDR3 nucleotides read TGTGCCAGCAGCCCACCGGGGGTTCAGCCCCAGCATTTT.

This chain joins TRBV2 and TRBJ1-6; TRBD1 matches 8 bases. The CDR3 runs 15 residues. From germline, CDR1 is SNHLY and CDR2 FYNNEI. V was clipped by 4 bases and J by 5 bases; unmatched bases: 4. CDR3 nucleotides: TGTGCCAGCAGTGCCCCGACAGGGGATAATTCACCCCTCCACTTT. Protein sequence: CASSAPTGDNSPLHF.

The chain employs TRBV5-5 and TRBJ2-1; the match to TRBD2 covers 9 bases. The CDR3 runs 15 residues. In germline, CDR1 is SGHKS, CDR2 YYEKEE (reference sequence). Trimming at V came to 4 bases and at J to 4 bases, leaving 6 bases not matched to a gene. The CDR3 loop is CASSTLAGAYNEQFF. The CDR3 DNA reads as TGTGCCAGCAGCACCTTAGCGGGGGCGTACAATGAGCAGTTCTTC.

V gene TRBV30 combines with J gene TRBJ1-6; D gene uncertain. Trimming took 3 bases from V and 10 from J, leaving 10 bases between them. This CDR3 is 12 amino acids long. CDR1 and CDR2 (germline): GTSNPN, SVGIG (reference sequence). CDR3 sequence (DNA): TGTGCCTGGAGCCCCACGGGGTCACCCCTCCACTTT. Translated, it gives CAWSPTGSPLHF. Based on the CDR3 plus reference TRBV30 and TRBJ1-6, the full variable domain is SQTIHQWPATLVQPVGSPLSLECTVEGTSNPNLYWYRQAAGRGLQLLFYSVGIGQISSEVPQNLSASRPQDRQFILSSKKLLLSDSGFYLCAWSPTGSPLHFGNGTRLTVT.

This chain links TRBV12-5 with TRBJ2-1; 10 nucleotides line up with TRBD2. The CDR3 spans 20 residues. Germline V gene data show CDR1 as LGHNT and CDR2 as FRNRAP. Losses at the gene ends were 0 bases for V and 4 bases for J; bases not matched to a gene: 15. The CDR3 protein is CASGLVLPGGIAGGYNEQFF. CDR3 bases: TGTGCTAGTGGTTTGGTACTCCCTGGGGGTATAGCGGGGGGTTACAATGAGCAGTTCTTC.

V is TRBV10-3 and J is TRBJ2-2, with D maybe TRBD2 (6 bases). V lost 6 bases to trimming and J lost 1 base, with 9 bases between them. Germline V gives CDR1 ENHRY, CDR2 SYGVKD. This CDR3 is built from 14 residues. The CDR3 region is CAISGGLNTGELFF. The CDR3 nucleotides read TGTGCCATCAGCGGGGGTCTGAACACCGGGGAGCTGTTTTTT.

The chain combines TRBV6-6 with TRBJ2-5, with a weak D call TRBD2 (6 bases). V lost 5 bases to trimming and J lost 2 bases, with 21 bases between them. CDR3 length equals 17 residues. The V gene's germline CDR1 is MNHNY and CDR2 SVGAGI (reference sequence). The CDR3 is CASSPRRGWGLQETQYF. The CDR3 coding sequence is TGTGCCAGCAGTCCACGTCGGGGGTGGGGTCTACAAGAGACCCAGTACTTC.

The chain links TRBV7-2 to TRBJ2-5, with D possibly being TRBD2 (6 bases). From germline, CDR1 is SGHTA and CDR2 FQGNSA. The CDR3 covers 14 residues. Trimming pared 4 bases from V and 7 bases from J, leaving 16 bases between. CDR3 amino acids: CASSSPDGGWTQYF. CDR3 DNA: TGTGCCAGCAGCTCACCGGACGGAGGGTGGACCCAGTACTTC.

The chain couples TRBV19 to TRBJ1-1, with TRBD1 matching 7 bases. Germline CDR1 reads LNHDA; CDR2 reads SQIVND (reference sequence). V lost 11 bases and J lost 1; bases outside the gene matches: 7. CDR3 size: 13 residues. CDR3 residues: CASQRGPNTEAFF. CDR3 nucleotides: TGTGCCTCCCAAAGGGGGCCGAACACTGAAGCTTTCTTT.